The 24 T cell receptor beta chains below come from one sample, sequenced in a study of blood T cell repertoires in COVID-19. This table comes from immunoSEQ multiplex PCR, and its TCRdb copy is limited to in-frame clones, with some not included. The top ten clones hold 2% to 2.5% of a sample with about 270,000 clones, approximately 87% of them seen once. Sequenced material: peripheral blood. These receptors were obtained from a woman in her forties or fifties with acute or convalescent COVID-19.

V usage is TRBV11-2 and J usage is TRBJ1-1, with D hard to call. The germline V gene encodes CDR1 SGHAT and CDR2 FQNNGV. V was cut by 4 bases and J by 6 bases, with 9 bases left in between. The CDR3 length is 12 residues. The CDR3 spells CASSSVWPEAFF. The CDR3 nucleotides read TGTGCCAGCAGCTCCGTATGGCCTGAAGCTTTCTTT.

The CDR3 spells CASSPTGHEQFF. CDR3 sequence (DNA): TGTGCCAGCAGTCCGACAGGGCATGAGCAGTTCTTC. The chain has TRBV28 and TRBJ2-1, with 7 bases fitting TRBD1. The CDR3 runs to 12 residues. Losses at the gene ends were 5 bases for V and 8 bases for J; bases not matched to a gene: 3. From germline, CDR1 is MDHEN and CDR2 SYDVKM.

This chain connects TRBV28 to TRBJ1-5, with unresolved D. The CDR3 sequence is 15 residues long. Trimming removed 6 bases at V and 3 bases at J, with 15 bases between. Germline CDR1 is MDHEN and CDR2 is SYDVKM. The DNA of the CDR3 is TGTGCCAGCAGACCGGGGAAGAGGTACAATCAGCCCCAGCATTTT. This translates into CASRPGKRYNQPQHF.

J is TRBJ2-7 and V is TRBV4-3; D possibly corresponds to TRBD1 (6 bases). This CDR3 has 14 residues. Germline CDR1 and CDR2: LGHNA and YSLEER. V was cut by 0 bases and J by 5 bases, with 11 bases left in between. CDR3 nucleotides: TGCGCCAGCAGCCAAGAGTCCACAGGGAACGAGCAGTACTTC. This translates into CASSQESTGNEQYF.

This rearrangement joins TRBV19 to TRBJ1-1; D gene uncertain. Trimming shortened V by 7 bases and J by 1 base, and 19 bases separated the two germline ends. The CDR3 is 16 amino acids. The germline V gene has CDR1 LNHDA and CDR2 SQIVND (reference sequence). The CDR3 spells CASKGRLPVSNTEAFF. CDR3 coding DNA: TGTGCCAGTAAAGGGCGACTACCGGTCTCGAACACTGAAGCTTTCTTT. The full variable domain, its missing parts supplied by reference TRBV19 and TRBJ1-1, is DGGITQSPKYLFRKEGQNVTLSCEQNLNHDAMYWYRQDPGQGLRLIYYSQIVNDFQKGDIAEGYSVSREKKESFPLTVTSAQKNPTAFYLCASKGRLPVSNTEAFFGQGTRLTVV.

The CDR3 protein is CASSWRTGSSYEQYF. Here the CDR3 DNA reads TGTGCCAGCAGTTGGAGGACAGGGAGCTCCTACGAGCAGTACTTC. The chain employs TRBV6-2 or TRBV6-3 and TRBJ2-7; 8 positions agree with TRBD1. There are 15 residues in the CDR3. The V and J ends lost 4 bases and 0 bases, in that order; junction bases with no gene match: 5. Germline CDR1 is MNHEY and CDR2 is SVGEGT.

The rearrangement uses TRBV24-1 and TRBJ1-4; 7 bases are shared with TRBD1. CDR3 length: 16 amino acids. Germline V gene data show CDR1 as KGHDR and CDR2 as SFDVKD. V lost 2 bases to trimming and J lost 2 bases; unmatched junction nucleotides: 4. This CDR3 is CATSDSTGPTNEKLFF. The CDR3 DNA reads as TGTGCCACCAGTGATTCGACAGGGCCCACTAATGAAAAACTGTTTTTT.

This chain links TRBV5-1 with TRBJ1-4; no firm D call. V was shortened by 0 bases and J by 5 bases, with 8 bases between the two germline ends. CDR1 and CDR2 (germline): SGHRS, YFSETQ. This CDR3 is built from 14 residues. The CDR3 DNA reads as TGCGCCAGCAGCTTGGGGCAGTCGAATGAAAAACTGTTTTTT. Translating it yields CASSLGQSNEKLFF. Variable domain in full (rest from reference TRBV5-1 and TRBJ1-4): KAGVTQTPRYLIKTRGQQVTLSCSPISGHRSVSWYQQTPGQGLQFLFEYFSETQRNKGNFPGRFSGRQFSNSRSEMNVSTLELGDSALYLCASSLGQSNEKLFFGSGTQLSVL.

The chain uses TRBV9 and TRBJ2-5, with TRBD2 matching over 13 bases. This CDR3 comprises 16 residues. The trim removed 2 bases at V and 0 bases at J, leaving 1 base unmatched. CDR1 is SGDLS, CDR2 YYNGEE, per germline. CDR3 sequence: CASSVGTSGNQETQYF. CDR3 DNA sequence: TGTGCCAGCAGCGTCGGGACTAGCGGGAACCAAGAGACCCAGTACTTC. Full variable domain (outside the CDR3, taken from reference TRBV9 and TRBJ2-5): DSGVTQTPKHLITATGQRVTLRCSPRSGDLSVYWYQQSLDQGLQFLIQYYNGEERAKGNILERFSAQQFPDLHSELNLSSLELGDSALYFCASSVGTSGNQETQYFGPGTRLLVL.

This chain links TRBV19 with TRBJ2-3; D remains unclear. The V end lost 6 bases, the J end lost 2 bases, and 9 bases lay between the germline ends. CDR3 size: 13 residues. CDR1 LNHDA and CDR2 SQIVND come from the germline V gene (reference sequence). The CDR3 is CASRGTYTDTQYF. DNA for the CDR3: TGTGCCAGTAGGGGCACCTACACAGATACGCAGTATTTT. Full variable domain (remainder filled in from reference TRBV19 and TRBJ2-3): DGGITQSPKYLFRKEGQNVTLSCEQNLNHDAMYWYRQDPGQGLRLIYYSQIVNDFQKGDIAEGYSVSREKKESFPLTVTSAQKNPTAFYLCASRGTYTDTQYFGPGTRLTVL.

CDR3: CASRSSGRTYNEQFF. DNA of the CDR3: TGCGCCAGCAGGTCGAGCGGGAGGACCTACAATGAGCAGTTCTTC. The chain joins TRBV5-1 to TRBJ2-1, with 9 positions matching TRBD2. V gave up 5 bases and J gave up 2 bases; unmatched junction bases: 5. Germline lookup yields CDR1 SGHRS and CDR2 YFSETQ. The CDR3 covers 15 residues.

This clone showed up just once. The chain couples TRBV30 to TRBJ2-7, with TRBD1 matching 10 bases. CDR3 length equals 15 residues. Germline V gene lookup returns CDR1 GTSNPN and CDR2 SVGIG (reference sequence). V trimming: 1 base; J trimming: 0 bases; junction bases outside the gene matches: 3. The CDR3 sequence is CAWSEGTGASYEQYF. The CDR3 DNA reads as TGTGCCTGGAGTGAGGGGACAGGGGCCTCCTACGAGCAGTACTTC.

The V gene is TRBV27, the J gene TRBJ1-1; 11 bases are shared with TRBD1. This CDR3 contains 13 residues. Germline CDR1 and CDR2: MNHEY and SMNVEV (reference sequence). V was pared by 5 bases and J by 6 bases, with 2 bases of the junction left unmatched. The CDR3: CASSQGQGAEAFF. DNA for the CDR3: TGTGCCAGCAGTCAGGGACAGGGGGCTGAAGCTTTCTTT.

This clone has a single count. The V and J genes are TRBV4-3 and TRBJ2-5; the match to TRBD2 covers 14 bases. The CDR3 consists of 16 residues. Looked up from germline, CDR1 is LGHNA and CDR2 is YSLEER. V lost 0 bases to trimming and J lost 5 bases; unmatched junction nucleotides: 2. CDR3 amino acids: CASSQETSGRGETQYF. For the CDR3, the DNA is TGCGCCAGCAGCCAAGAGACTAGCGGGAGGGGGGAGACCCAGTACTTC.

The chain employs TRBV30 and TRBJ1-6; D gene uncertain. Germline V lookup: CDR1 GTSNPN, CDR2 SVGIG (reference sequence). The CDR3 loop spans 13 amino acids. Trimming removed 0 bases at V and 10 bases at J, with 10 bases between. The CDR3 loop is CAWSVMSVSPLHF. As DNA, the CDR3 is TGTGCCTGGAGTGTCATGTCAGTCTCACCCCTCCACTTT.

This clone was counted a few times. This CDR3 reads CASSLAGLDDEQYF. The CDR3 region has the DNA TGTGCCAGCAGCTTAGCGGGGCTCGACGACGAGCAGTACTTC. The rearrangement joins TRBV7-9 to TRBJ2-7; tentative D call: TRBD1 (5 bases). Germline lookup yields CDR1 SEHNR and CDR2 FQNEAQ (reference sequence). The CDR3 consists of 14 residues. Trimming stripped 0 bases from V and 5 bases from J, with 11 bases between.

The V and J genes are TRBV9 and TRBJ1-6; TRBD1 is a possible D gene (5 bases). The V end lost 0 bases, the J end lost 12 bases, and 10 bases lay between the germline ends. The CDR3 consists of 13 residues. From germline, CDR1 is SGDLS and CDR2 YYNGEE. CDR3 DNA: TGTGCCAGCAGCGTAGGAAGGGGTGGACCCCTCCACTTT. Protein sequence: CASSVGRGGPLHF.

The chain employs TRBV7-2 and TRBJ2-1; D gene uncertain. Germline lookup yields CDR1 SGHTA and CDR2 FQGNSA. Deletions cut 3 bases from V and 8 bases from J, with 11 bases between. The CDR3 is 13 amino acids. In nucleotides, the CDR3 is TGTGCCAGCAGCTTGGCCAGGTGGGATGAGCAGTTCTTC. Its protein is CASSLARWDEQFF. The entire variable domain, with the rest obtained from reference TRBV7-2 and TRBJ2-1, is as follows: GAGVSQSPSNKVTEKGKDVELRCDPISGHTALYWYRQSLGQGLEFLIYFQGNSAPDKSGLPSDRFSAERTGGSVSTLTIQRTQQEDSAVYLCASSLARWDEQFFGPGTRLTVL.

V is TRBV7-2 and J is TRBJ2-7; the D gene is possibly TRBD1 (6 bases). The CDR3 spans 11 residues. Germline assignment: CDR1 SGHTA and CDR2 FQGNSA. The ends were cut back, 7 bases at V and 3 bases at J, with 7 bases in the middle. The CDR3 DNA reads as TGTGCCAGCACCAGGGGCTACGAGCAGTACTTC. The encoded protein is CASTRGYEQYF.

The chain uses TRBV4-3 and TRBJ1-6; no reliable D call. The CDR3 length is 18 residues. The germline gives CDR1 LGHNA, CDR2 YSLEER. The germline V and J ends were trimmed by 0 bases and 4 bases, with 16 bases remaining between them. The CDR3 nucleotides are TGCGCCAGCAGCCAAGACCCGAAAACAGTCTTATATAATTCACCCCTCCACTTT. Translating gives CASSQDPKTVLYNSPLHF.

The chain has TRBV19 and TRBJ2-1; TRBD1 aligns across 7 bases. V lost 10 bases, J lost 4 bases, and 10 bases stayed unmatched. Germline assignment: CDR1 LNHDA and CDR2 SQIVND (reference sequence). The CDR3 contains 14 residues. CDR3 protein: CATIPGTAYNEQFF. The CDR3 region has the DNA TGTGCCACCATACCCGGGACAGCGTACAATGAGCAGTTCTTC.

This clone was picked up one time. V usage is TRBV27 and J usage is TRBJ1-2; the D gene is possibly TRBD1 (5 bases). The CDR3 covers 18 residues. V lost 2 bases, J lost 1 base, and 20 bases lay in between. Germline V gene sequence: CDR1 MNHEY, CDR2 SMNVEV (reference sequence). CDR3: CASSLTPHGGGYNYGYTF. DNA of the CDR3: TGTGCCAGCAGTTTAACCCCGCACGGCGGGGGGTATAACTATGGCTACACCTTC.

The J gene is TRBJ2-1, the V gene TRBV2, with D tentatively TRBD2 (7 bases). Germline lookup yields CDR1 SNHLY and CDR2 FYNNEI. The CDR3 loop spans 17 amino acids. V lost 3 bases to trimming and J lost 1 base, with 16 bases between them. The CDR3 region is CASSENSGGASYNEQFF. The CDR3 nucleotides read TGTGCCAGCAGTGAGAATTCGGGGGGCGCGTCCTACAATGAGCAGTTCTTC.

Only one count was recorded for this clone. This chain connects TRBV10-3 to TRBJ2-1; 11 bases map to TRBD2. The J segment lost 7 bases and the V segment lost 10 bases, leaving 9 bases of the junction unmatched. This CDR3 comprises 14 residues. Germline CDR1 and CDR2: ENHRY and SYGVKD. CDR3 nucleotide sequence: TGTGCCACTACCGGGACTAGCGGAGAGAATGAGCAGTTCTTC. Translation gives CATTGTSGENEQFF.